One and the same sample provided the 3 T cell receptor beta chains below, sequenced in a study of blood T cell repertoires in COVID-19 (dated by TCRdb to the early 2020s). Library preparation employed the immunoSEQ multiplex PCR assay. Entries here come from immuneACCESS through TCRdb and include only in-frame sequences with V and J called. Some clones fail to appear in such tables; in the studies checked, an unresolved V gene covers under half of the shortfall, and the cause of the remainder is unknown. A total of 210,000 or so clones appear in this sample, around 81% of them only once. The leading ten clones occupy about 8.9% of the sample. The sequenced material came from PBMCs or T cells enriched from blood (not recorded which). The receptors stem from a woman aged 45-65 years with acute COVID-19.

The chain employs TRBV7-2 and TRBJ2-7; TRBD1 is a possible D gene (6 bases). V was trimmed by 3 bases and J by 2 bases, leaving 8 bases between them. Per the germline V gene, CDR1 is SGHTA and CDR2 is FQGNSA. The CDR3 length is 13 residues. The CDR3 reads CASSFGTTYEQYF. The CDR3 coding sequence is TGTGCCAGCAGCTTTGGGACAACCTACGAGCAGTACTTC.

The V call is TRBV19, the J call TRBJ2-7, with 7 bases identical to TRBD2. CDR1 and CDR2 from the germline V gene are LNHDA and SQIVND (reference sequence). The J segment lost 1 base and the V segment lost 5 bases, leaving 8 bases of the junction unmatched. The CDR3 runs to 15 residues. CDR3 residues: CASSLAGRGSYEQYF. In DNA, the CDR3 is TGTGCCAGTAGTCTGGCGGGGAGGGGATCCTACGAGCAGTACTTC.

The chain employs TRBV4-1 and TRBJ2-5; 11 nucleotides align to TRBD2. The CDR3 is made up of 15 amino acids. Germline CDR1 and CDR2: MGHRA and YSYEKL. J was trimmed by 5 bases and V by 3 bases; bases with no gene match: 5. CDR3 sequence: CASSQDRTSGETQYF. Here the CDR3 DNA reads TGCGCCAGCAGCCAGGACAGGACTAGCGGGGAGACCCAGTACTTC.